The source of this T cell receptor (beta chain) is a study of Ad26.COV2.S vaccination and SARS-CoV-2 variants. Study-level information: The study gave Ad26.COV2.S intramuscularly, once or twice 56 days apart. Notes on the study in general: The placebo group had lower spike-specific TCR breadth than the vaccine recipients did. The breadth of spike-specific CD8+ and CD4+ T cell responses after vaccination was reportedly substantial.

The CDR3 runs 15 residues. V lost 4 bases, J lost 0 bases, and 1 base stayed unmatched. Germline V lookup: CDR1 LGHDT, CDR2 YNNKEL (reference sequence). This table comes from immunoSEQ multiplex PCR, and its TCRdb copy is limited to in-frame clones, with some not included. The sample gives roughly 510,000 clones, roughly 87% of which show up once; around 13% is in the top ten. Treatment given: roughly 18 received Ad26.COV2.S at low or high dose, single or two shots; 5 received placebo; per-sample allocation not given. Samples came from day 63 after the first vaccine or placebo injection. Cohort 1b enrolled adults aged 18-55 years in Boston. This clone was picked up one time. The antigen is unknown. Other DNA sequences of this sample code for an identical CDR3.

The chain has TRBV3-1 (or the pseudogene TRBV3-2) and TRBJ2-3; TRBD2 aligns across 10 bases. The input for sequencing was peripheral blood, taken in a trial of Ad26.COV2.S vaccine versus placebo. The source is a person aged 18-65 years who received the Ad26.COV2.S COVID-19 vaccine or a placebo. The CDR3 DNA sequence: TGTGCCAGCAGCCCGACTAGCGGGAGCACAGATACGCAGTATTTT. This sequence encodes CASSPTSGSTDTQYF.